This T cell receptor beta chain was obtained from a study of glioma-infiltrating T cells. Study at large: Blood libraries targeted about 4- to 11-fold coverage of about a million T cells.

The iRepertoire nested amplicon-rescue multiplex PCR amplified TCR alpha and beta CDR3s from RNA. TCRdb re-derived calls from the multiplex PCR reads in MiXCR, one entry per CDR3 protein. The data contain 300,000 to 450,000 distinct CDR3 sequences, roughly 41% of them singletons. A note on this clonotype: Possible read error: a much larger clone is one base away.

Source material: glioma tissue, nonneoplastic brain tissue, or PBMCs (not recorded which). This receptor was taken from a human donor with low-grade glioma or glioblastoma, undergoing nonglioma brain surgery, or in good health (not recorded which).

The chain's CDR3 is CASGLALADNTQYF. DNA for the CDR3: TGTGCCAGCGGTTTAGCACTAGCGGACAACACGCAGTATTTT. The V gene is TRBV27, the J gene TRBJ2-3; 8 bases line up with TRBD2. The CDR3 runs 14 residues. Germline V gene sequence: CDR1 MNHEY, CDR2 SMNVEV (reference sequence).